This TCR beta chain emerged from a study of blood T cell repertoires in COVID-19 (TCRdb year 2020). In terms of the full investigation: The collaborator samples originated in the United States, Italy and Spain and spanned the acute and convalescent phases of COVID-19. The prospective study material was composed of cDNA or gDNA derived from T cells, B-cell-depleted T cells, or PBMCs. The dataset comprised deeply sampled blood TCRbeta repertoires from subjects exposed to, actively infected with, or recovered from COVID-19. A freely available public database, intended as a resource for researchers studying the immune response to SARS-CoV-2, is where the repertoires were released. Samples came from the ongoing ImmuneRACE study (first 160 participants) plus 1,254 subjects from 6 global collaborators. A de-identified subject ID, COVID-19 status, age in years and sex were almost always included in the sample metadata. HLA class I and class II types, where available, came from metadata supplied by the sample provider rather than from assay-based typing. Overall study results and their limits: How much clinical and demographic metadata was included differed by source and by participant, and the metadata was provided uncurated.

After removal of 4 bases from V and 1 base from J, the junction retains 8 bases not matched to a gene. The germline V gene sets CDR1 to SGHRS and CDR2 to YFSETQ. The CDR3 runs 16 amino acids, cysteine and phenylalanine included. The CDR3 DNA has 48 bases and is translated from base 1. The table lists this clone with a few counts. Its antigen target is currently unknown. It has no much larger one-base neighbor in the sample; base qualities were not kept. One collaborating source in Seattle enrolled patients while the patients were actively infected and followed the patients over time throughout the course of disease. Collaborating institutions collected whole blood in K2EDTA tubes following their own protocols. For TCRbeta analysis, collaborator samples were shipped as frozen whole blood, as isolated PBMCs, or as DNA extracted from either sample type. The immunoSEQ Assay, a bias-controlled multiplex PCR, was used to amplify TCRbeta CDR3 regions from genomic DNA. In the authors' own workflow: The number of nucleated cells in each sample was estimated from the amplification of reference gene primers within the assay. Sequence reads were collapsed and filtered to measure the absolute abundance of every unique TCRbeta CDR3 rearrangement. For each sample, productive Simpson clonality was calculated as the square root of Simpson's diversity index over productive rearrangements. TCRdb took this table from immuneACCESS and kept in-frame rearrangements with V and J called. Such tables lack part of the clones; where checked against another copy, unresolved V genes explain under half of the gap, and the rest is unexplained. V, J and clone size derive from that table, while D and trimming were established from the DNA sequence. This sample lists hundreds of thousands of clones; roughly 86% were detected once. The ten largest clones take up 5.5% to 7.5% of the sample.

The origin of this receptor is a woman between 65 and 79 years old with COVID-19, enrolled during active disease. The V and J segments used are TRBV5-1 and TRBJ1-1, with TRBD1 identical over 9 junction bases. Sequenced material: peripheral blood. Here is the DNA: TGCGCCAGCAGCCCGGGGACAGGGAGCGAGAACACTGAAGCTTTCTTT. Translated, it reads CASSPGTGSENTEAFF.